This T cell receptor beta chain appears in the sequencing data of a study of blood T cell repertoires in COVID-19. On the study more broadly: Acute and convalescent COVID-19 specimens originated in the United States, Italy and Spain. Sources were T cells, B-cell-depleted T cells, or PBMCs; the material itself was cDNA or gDNA.

V lost 3 bases, J lost 1 base, and 7 bases stayed unmatched. This CDR3 has 16 residues. From germline, CDR1 is MGHRA and CDR2 YSYEKL. As handled by the study authors: Amplification with reference gene primers provided the estimates of nucleated cell counts. Assay: immunoSEQ multiplex PCR; the TCRdb copy retains only in-frame clones and omits some. The V and J calls and clone size come from that table; D and trimming were worked out from the DNA. The table includes some 130,000 clones, 80% to 90% detected once. The chain uses TRBV4-1 and TRBJ1-1, with 8 bases that match TRBD1. The sample comprised peripheral blood. The receptor comes from a man between 60 and 75 years old with COVID-19, enrolled during active disease. The chain's CDR3 is CASSHYTGGANTEAFF. The CDR3 bases are TGCGCCAGCAGCCACTACACAGGGGGGGCGAACACTGAAGCTTTCTTT.